This entry lists 27 T cell receptor beta chains sequenced from one sample in a study of blood T cell repertoires in COVID-19. Profiled with immunoSEQ multiplex PCR; TCRdb holds only in-frame clones, not every one. This sample carries about 65,000 clones, 80% to 95% of them seen once, and the ten largest clones take approximately 2.6%. Input material: peripheral blood. The receptors come from a man in his 70s with active COVID-19.

This chain uses TRBV5-1 with TRBJ2-7; 10 bases map to TRBD2. The V and J ends lost 3 bases and 3 bases, in that order; junction bases with no gene match: 6. The CDR3 loop spans 15 amino acids. CDR1 and CDR2 from the germline V gene are SGHRS and YFSETQ. The CDR3 region has the DNA TGCGCCAGCAGCTCACTAGCGGGGAGCAACTACGAGCAGTACTTC. Translating it yields CASSSLAGSNYEQYF.

This chain links TRBV28 with TRBJ2-1, with TRBD1 matching over 9 bases. CDR1 is MDHEN and CDR2 is SYDVKM in the germline V gene. CDR3 length: 13 residues. J was trimmed by 7 bases and V by 6 bases; bases with no gene match: 4. This CDR3 is CASRLQGANEQFF. The DNA of the CDR3 is TGTGCCAGCAGGTTACAGGGGGCTAATGAGCAGTTCTTC.

The chain carries TRBV29-1 and TRBJ1-2; D is unresolved. Germline loops: CDR1 SQVTM, CDR2 ANQGSEA. V was trimmed by 4 bases and J by 8 bases, leaving 11 bases between them. This CDR3 has 11 amino acids. The CDR3 DNA reads as TGCAGCGTTGGAGTAGTCGGGGGCTACACCTTC. Encoded protein: CSVGVVGGYTF.

The rearrangement joins TRBV7-9 to TRBJ2-1; 13 nucleotides line up with TRBD2. The trim removed 5 bases at V and 5 bases at J, leaving 0 bases unmatched. CDR3 length: 14 residues. Germline V gene data show CDR1 as SEHNR and CDR2 as FQNEAQ (reference sequence). The CDR3 loop reads CASSGTSGNNEQFF. CDR3 DNA: TGTGCCAGCAGCGGGACTAGCGGGAACAATGAGCAGTTCTTC.

This clone was seen only a few times. The CDR3 reads CAREMGGETQYF. The CDR3 nucleotides read TGTGCCAGGGAGATGGGGGGGGAGACCCAGTACTTC. The chain recombines TRBV2 with TRBJ2-5, with TRBD2 matching over 7 bases. The CDR3 contains 12 residues. Germline values: CDR1 SNHLY, CDR2 FYNNEI. V shed 9 bases, J shed 5 bases, and the junction held 6 bases outside the gene matches.

This chain connects TRBV18 to TRBJ1-2, with TRBD1 identical over 10 bases. CDR1 KGHSH and CDR2 LQKENI come from the germline V gene. The CDR3 covers 16 residues. V lost 2 bases and J lost 6; bases outside the gene matches: 9. DNA of the CDR3: TGTGCCAGCTCACCAACTTTGGGACAGGGGACCCATGGCTACACCTTC. Encoded protein: CASSPTLGQGTHGYTF. Filled out from reference TRBV18 and TRBJ1-2, the complete variable domain reads NAGVMQNPRHLVRRRGQEARLRCSPMKGHSHVYWYRQLPEEGLKFMVYLQKENIIDESGMPKERFSAEFPKEGPSILRIQQVVRGDSAAYFCASSPTLGQGTHGYTFGSGTRLTVV.

This chain links TRBV5-4 with TRBJ2-2; 10 bases match TRBD2. There are 16 residues in the CDR3. Germline trimming cut 4 bases from V and 7 bases from J; bases unmatched to any gene: 10. From germline, CDR1 is SGHNT and CDR2 YYREEE (reference sequence). CDR3 protein: CASSPGAGGYVGELFF. CDR3 bases: TGTGCCAGCAGCCCCGGAGCGGGGGGGTACGTCGGGGAGCTGTTTTTT.

Here the CDR3 reads CASSLWQGAVDNQPQHF. The CDR3 DNA reads TGTGCCAGCAGCTTGTGGCAGGGGGCGGTTGACAATCAGCCCCAGCATTTT. The V call is TRBV5-8, the J call TRBJ1-5, with 8 bases fitting TRBD1. The germline CDR1 and CDR2 sequences are SGHTS and YDEGEE. This CDR3 region has 17 residues. V gave up 1 base and J gave up 3 bases; unmatched junction bases: 9. Full variable domain (remainder filled in from reference TRBV5-8 and TRBJ1-5): EAGVTQSPTHLIKTRGQQATLRCSPISGHTSVYWYQQALGLGLQFLLWYDEGEERNRGNFPPRFSGRQFPNYSSELNVNALELEDSALYLCASSLWQGAVDNQPQHFGDGTRLSIL.

The gene calls are TRBV7-6 and TRBJ1-5, with a tentative D call TRBD1 (6 bases). Germline CDR1 is SGHVS and CDR2 is FNYEAQ. This CDR3 has 15 residues. The V gene lost 5 bases and the J gene lost 6 bases, with 17 bases spanning the gap. In DNA form, the CDR3 reads TGTGCCAGCAGCCGAGAACAGGGTTCGGGTCAGCCCCAGCATTTT. Residues: CASSREQGSGQPQHF.

This sequence joins TRBV6-5 and TRBJ1-5; a weak D match, TRBD1 (6 bases). This CDR3 has 15 amino acids. V was pared by 5 bases and J by 3 bases, with 14 bases between. CDR1 and CDR2 (germline): MNHEY, SVGAGI. CDR3 in DNA: TGTGCCAGCAGTCAAACAGGGATGAACAATCAGCCCCAGCATTTT. This translates into CASSQTGMNNQPQHF.

The chain has TRBV7-2 and TRBJ1-5; no definite D call. CDR1 SGHTA and CDR2 FQGNSA come from the germline V gene. The CDR3 sequence is 15 residues long. V shed 3 bases and J shed 0 bases, with 9 bases lying between them. The CDR3 protein is CASSFWANSNQPQHF. The CDR3 DNA reads as TGTGCCAGCAGCTTTTGGGCGAATAGCAATCAGCCCCAGCATTTT.

The V and J genes are TRBV5-4 and TRBJ2-3, with a weak D call TRBD2 (7 bases). The germline V gene encodes CDR1 SGHNT and CDR2 YYREEE (reference sequence). Trimming pared 6 bases from V and 2 bases from J, leaving 16 bases between. The CDR3 spans 15 residues. CDR3 nucleotide sequence: TGTGCCAGCACTCGAAGGGGGGGGAACACAGATACGCAGTATTTT. Protein sequence: CASTRRGGNTDTQYF. Supplemented by reference TRBV5-4 and TRBJ2-3, the full variable domain reads ETGVTQSPTHLIKTRGQQVTLRCSSQSGHNTVSWYQQALGQGPQFIFQYYREEENGRGNFPPRFSGLQFPNYSSELNVNALELDDSALYLCASTRRGGNTDTQYFGPGTRLTVL.

V is TRBV2 and J is TRBJ2-5; 10 nucleotides match TRBD1. The germline gives CDR1 SNHLY, CDR2 FYNNEI. CDR3 length: 14 residues. V was pared by 3 bases and J by 4 bases, with 2 bases of the junction left unmatched. CDR3 coding DNA: TGTGCCAGCAGTGATCGACAGGGGGCAGAGACCCAGTACTTC. Amino acids: CASSDRQGAETQYF.

This sequence joins TRBV6-5 and TRBJ2-3, with 8 bases that match TRBD2. CDR1 and CDR2 (germline): MNHEY, SVGAGI. This CDR3 is 15 amino acids long. V gave up 2 bases and J gave up 4 bases; unmatched junction bases: 5. CDR3 sequence: CASSYGTRRADTQYF. The CDR3 DNA reads TGTGCCAGCAGTTACGGGACTAGACGGGCAGATACGCAGTATTTT.

V and J are TRBV6-5 and TRBJ1-2; 8 positions match TRBD1. CDR1 and CDR2 (germline): MNHEY, SVGAGI. V shed 2 bases and J 2 bases; nucleotides not matched to a gene: 7. The CDR3 is 16 amino acids. The CDR3 loop is CASSYERQGRNYGYTF. The CDR3 bases are TGTGCCAGCAGTTACGAGAGACAGGGGCGAAACTATGGCTACACCTTC.

The chain couples TRBV3-1 (or the pseudogene TRBV3-2) to TRBJ2-1; 13 positions match TRBD2. The CDR3 totals 15 residues. Losses at the gene ends were 7 bases for V and 6 bases for J; bases not matched to a gene: 6. Per the germline V gene, CDR1 is LGHDT and CDR2 is YNNKEL (reference sequence). The DNA for the CDR3 is TGTGCCAGCACCAGGACTAGCGGGGGAATCAATGAGCAGTTCTTC. Protein product: CASTRTSGGINEQFF.

The count of this clone is one. The chain couples TRBV6-2 or TRBV6-3 to TRBJ2-7, with D possibly matching TRBD2 (5 bases). Germline CDR1 and CDR2: MNHEY and SVGEGT. This CDR3 contains 13 residues. Trimming left V 0 bases short and J 9 bases short, with 12 bases between. The CDR3 bases are TGTGCCAGCAGTTACTCGGCAGCGGCCGCGCAGTACTTC. It codes for CASSYSAAAAQYF.

Comment on this clone: Sequence at one end of the junction differs from germline and may be a read error. The chain uses TRBV7-7 and TRBJ2-1; the match to TRBD2 covers 13 bases. CDR1 and CDR2 from the germline V gene are SSHAT and FNYEAQ (reference sequence). The length of the CDR3 is 16 residues. The CDR3 nucleotides are TGTGCTAGCAGCCCCCGACTAGCGGGGGGTTACAATGAGCAGTTCTTC. Its translation is CASSPRLAGGYNEQFF.

The V call is TRBV19, the J call TRBJ2-5; 9 bases match TRBD1. Germline assignment: CDR1 LNHDA and CDR2 SQIVND (reference sequence). CDR3 size: 15 residues. J lost 4 bases, V lost 3 bases, and 6 bases had no gene match. CDR3: CASSIVVDRGETQYF. In nucleotides, the CDR3 is TGTGCCAGTAGTATTGTGGTGGACAGGGGAGAGACCCAGTACTTC.

The chain carries TRBV7-2 and TRBJ1-6, with a weak D call TRBD1 (6 bases). V lost 1 base, J lost 0 bases, and 10 bases lay in between. Germline V lookup: CDR1 SGHTA, CDR2 FQGNSA. CDR3 length: 17 residues. As DNA, the CDR3 is TGTGCCAGCAGCTTAGAGGGGGGGAGCTCCTATAATTCACCCCTCCACTTT. This codes for CASSLEGGSSYNSPLHF. The whole variable domain, remainder taken from reference TRBV7-2 and TRBJ1-6, is GAGVSQSPSNKVTEKGKDVELRCDPISGHTALYWYRQSLGQGLEFLIYFQGNSAPDKSGLPSDRFSAERTGGSVSTLTIQRTQQEDSAVYLCASSLEGGSSYNSPLHFGNGTRLTVT.

CDR3 loop: CASSPSGTGTNTGELFF. The CDR3 DNA reads as TGTGCCAGCTCACCAAGCGGGACAGGGACGAACACCGGGGAGCTGTTTTTT. This chain uses TRBV18 with TRBJ2-2; TRBD1 agrees at 9 bases. J was trimmed by 0 bases and V by 2 bases; bases with no gene match: 4. This CDR3 has 17 residues. Looked up from germline, CDR1 is KGHSH and CDR2 is LQKENI.

In its sample, this clone was seen once. The genes are TRBV5-1 and TRBJ2-2; TRBD1 aligns across 11 bases. The length of the CDR3 is 15 residues. The germline gives CDR1 SGHRS, CDR2 YFSETQ. V shed 4 bases, J shed 6 bases, and the junction held 5 bases outside the gene matches. CDR3 residues: CASSAGDRGAGELFF. As DNA, the CDR3 is TGCGCCAGCAGCGCAGGGGACAGGGGGGCCGGGGAGCTGTTTTTT.

This rearrangement joins TRBV4-1 to TRBJ2-1; a weak D match, TRBD1 (6 bases). The length of the CDR3 is 15 residues. Trimming removed 4 bases at V and 10 bases at J, with 20 bases between. Germline V gene lookup returns CDR1 MGHRA and CDR2 YSYEKL. Here the CDR3 reads CASSRPTPTGTEQFF. The CDR3 coding sequence is TGCGCCAGCAGCCGTCCCACACCTACCGGGACAGAGCAGTTCTTC.

J is TRBJ1-5 and V is TRBV28; D call uncertain. The germline V gene has CDR1 MDHEN and CDR2 SYDVKM. V was pared by 9 bases and J by 4 bases, with 16 bases between. This CDR3 region has 14 residues. Here the CDR3 DNA reads TGTGCCAGTGCACGTCCCGGTACGAATCAGCCCCAGCATTTT. It specifies CASARPGTNQPQHF.

This clone was counted a few times. The chain couples TRBV5-1 to TRBJ1-6, with D perhaps TRBD1 (6 bases). CDR1 and CDR2 from the germline V gene are SGHRS and YFSETQ. V lost 1 base, J lost 8 bases, and 10 bases lay in between. CDR3 size: 14 residues. The CDR3 here is CASSLRAGDSPLHF. The CDR3 DNA follows: TGCGCCAGCAGCTTGAGGGCAGGGGATTCACCCCTCCACTTT.

This chain connects TRBV3-1 (or the pseudogene TRBV3-2) to TRBJ1-4, with D unclear. In germline, CDR1 is LGHDT, CDR2 YNNKEL (reference sequence). Trimming left V 3 bases short and J 1 base short, with 6 bases between. This CDR3 is built from 14 residues. CDR3 amino acids: CASSHGLTNEKLFF. The CDR3 nucleotides read TGTGCCAGCAGCCACGGTCTAACTAATGAAAAACTGTTTTTT.

The rearrangement uses TRBV6-6 and TRBJ2-7; TRBD2 agrees at 8 bases. The V and J ends lost 5 bases and 2 bases, in that order; junction bases with no gene match: 5. This CDR3 is 14 amino acids long. Germline V gene data show CDR1 as MNHNY and CDR2 as SVGAGI (reference sequence). The chain's CDR3 is CASSAGTRPYEQYF. Written as DNA, the CDR3 is TGTGCCAGCAGTGCCGGGACTAGACCCTACGAGCAGTACTTC.